This paragraph covers one T cell receptor (beta chain) sequence. The CDR3 length is 16 residues. V was cut by 0 bases and J by 8 bases, with 14 bases left in between. Per the germline V gene, CDR1 is MGHRA and CDR2 is YSYEKL. Per the authors' pipeline: Estimated nucleated cell counts came from reference gene primer amplification. The data were produced by immunoSEQ multiplex PCR, yet TCRdb's version contains in-frame clones alone and is incomplete. V and J calls and clone size are those listed in that table; D and trimming were worked out from the DNA. The sample yields about 190,000 clones, about 88% seen once. This sample was taken from a study of blood T cell repertoires in COVID-19. Study context: Sources were T cells, B-cell-depleted T cells, or PBMCs; the material itself was cDNA or gDNA.

This clonotype was obtained from a man aged 25-45 years with active or convalescent COVID-19. The chain uses TRBV4-1 and TRBJ1-6; D unresolved. Sequenced sample: peripheral blood. This chain's CDR3 is CASSQDIGRPYSPLHF. In DNA form, the CDR3 reads TGCGCCAGCAGCCAAGATATAGGCAGGCCCTATTCACCCCTCCACTTT.